The clone carrying this T cell receptor (beta chain) was seen just once. Trimming took 4 bases from V and 6 from J, leaving 13 bases between them. This CDR3 is built from 13 residues. Germline CDR1 SNHLY, CDR2 FYNNEI. This entry is derived from a study of OX40 agonist ivuxolimab in advanced cancers. Looking at the study overall: An agonistic anti-OX40 (CD134) antibody, ivuxolimab, was used to treat the patients.

This table comes from immunoSEQ multiplex PCR, and its TCRdb copy is limited to in-frame clones, with some not included. The data show 100,000 or so clones, approximately 93% seen once. The sequencing used CD4+ or CD8+ T cells sorted from blood, collected in a trial of the OX40 agonist ivuxolimab. The V gene is TRBV2, the J gene TRBJ2-7; D unclear. This TCR was recovered from an adult with an advanced solid tumor such as melanoma, head and neck, liver or kidney cancer. Here the CDR3 reads CASSVLSWGEQYF. CDR3 DNA: TGTGCCAGCAGTGTTTTGAGCTGGGGCGAGCAGTACTTC.